The 3 T cell receptor beta chains presented below share a single source sample, sequenced in a study. TCRdb called the RT-PCR reads again in MiXCR, with one record for every CDR3 protein. The table shows about 680,000 distinct CDR3 sequences, with approximately 15% occurring only once. Sequencing input: memory CD4+ T cells from blood. Every receptor here comes from a female donor in good health, serving as a healthy control.

This clonotype was seen many times. V and J are TRBV12-3 or TRBV12-4 and TRBJ2-3; a possible D gene is TRBD2 (6 bases). The CDR3 totals 17 residues. The V and J ends lost 6 bases and 0 bases respectively, with 19 bases between them. The CDR3, as DNA: TGTGCCAGCAGGGAAACCGGCGCGGGGACTAGCACAGATACGCAGTATTTT. This codes for CASRETGAGTSTDTQYF.

This clonotype was detected a few times. This chain uses TRBV6-1 with TRBJ1-5; tentative D call: TRBD1 (5 bases). The CDR3 has 13 residues. Germline V gene data show CDR1 as MNHNS and CDR2 as SASEGT. Trimming cost V 8 bases and J 2 bases, with 10 bases left between them. The CDR3 nucleotides are TGTGCCAGCTCGGGCAGGGGCAATCAGCCCCAGCATTTT. It yields the protein CASSGRGNQPQHF.

This clonotype was found a few times. The V call is TRBV28, the J call TRBJ2-1; D remains ambiguous. CDR3 size: 14 residues. Germline assignment: CDR1 MDHEN and CDR2 SYDVKM. V lost 1 base to trimming and J lost 8 bases, with 12 bases between them. DNA for the CDR3: TGTGCCAGCAGTTTATCGGTACCCCCACATGAGCAGTTCTTC. Translating it yields CASSLSVPPHEQFF.